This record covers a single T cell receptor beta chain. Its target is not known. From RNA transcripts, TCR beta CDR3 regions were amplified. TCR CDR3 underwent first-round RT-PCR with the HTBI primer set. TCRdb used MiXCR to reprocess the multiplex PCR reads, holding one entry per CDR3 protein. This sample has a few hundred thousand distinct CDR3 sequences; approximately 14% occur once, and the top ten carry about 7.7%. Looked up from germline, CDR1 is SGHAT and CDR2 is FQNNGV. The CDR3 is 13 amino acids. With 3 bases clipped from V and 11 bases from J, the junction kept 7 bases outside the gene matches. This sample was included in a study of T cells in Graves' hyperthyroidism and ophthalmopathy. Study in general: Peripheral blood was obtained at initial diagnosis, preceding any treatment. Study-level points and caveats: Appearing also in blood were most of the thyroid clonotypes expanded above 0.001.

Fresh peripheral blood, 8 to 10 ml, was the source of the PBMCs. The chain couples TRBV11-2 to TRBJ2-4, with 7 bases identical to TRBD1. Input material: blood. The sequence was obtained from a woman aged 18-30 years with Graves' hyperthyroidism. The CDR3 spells CASSFLQGSVQYF. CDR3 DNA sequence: TGTGCCAGCAGCTTCTTACAGGGGTCGGTTCAGTACTTC.